This T cell receptor beta chain appears in the sequencing data of a study of regulatory T cells in long-lasting Graves disease. This clonotype was observed at least ten times. Building the TCR beta libraries relied on iRepertoire HTBI primers, and CDR3 regions underwent Arm-PCR. TCRdb redid the calling of the multiplex PCR reads with MiXCR, one entry per CDR3 protein. The table lists a few hundred thousand distinct CDR3 sequences, 16% of them singletons. The sample's time point: newly diagnosed GD, antithyroid drugs for less than 3 months. Generation of the TCR library employed RNA extracted from PBMCs. The germline CDR1 and CDR2 sequences are SGHTA and FQGNSA. The junction had 7 bases not matched to a gene; V was cut back by 5 bases and J by 8 bases. The CDR3 is made up of 15 amino acids. The same sample was also used in a study of T cells in Graves' hyperthyroidism and ophthalmopathy. That work states: During a first-round RT-PCR of the TCR CDR3, the HTBI primer set was used.

The J gene is TRBJ1-6, the V gene TRBV7-2; 9 bases align to TRBD1. This specimen consisted of peripheral blood mononuclear cells (PBMCs), obtained at new diagnosis, from a patient treated with antithyroid drugs. The clonotype was recovered from a middle-aged man with Graves disease. As DNA, the CDR3 is TGTGCCAGCAGCCGGGGGACAGGGCATTATTCACCCCTCCACTTT. It specifies CASSRGTGHYSPLHF.